This T cell receptor beta chain is from a study of a mutant IDH1 vaccine in newly diagnosed glioma. Across the study: Visits V12 and V13 fell at weeks 35 and 47, respectively.

Study-level results: Pseudoprogression appears to have had no connection to changes in top peripheral T cell clonotypes.

The CDR3 has 14 residues. Trimming took off 4 bases at V and 0 bases at J, with 9 bases between the two ends. CDR1 SGHTA and CDR2 FQGNSA come from the germline V gene. Time point given: week 35, safety follow-up. Vaccine doses each comprised 300 ug of mutant IDH1 20-mer peptide, with topical imiquimod. There were eight vaccinations for patients, given in weeks 1, 3, 5, 7, 11, 15, 19 and 23. Every donor had a new WHO grade 3 or 4 astrocytoma that was IDH1-mutant, with loss of nuclear ATRX. Repertoires were generated with immunoSEQ multiplex PCR, while TCRdb's copy carries only in-frame clones and drops some. The table has about 58,000 clones, about four fifths seen once. As to this clone: The antigen remains undetermined.

The sample was PBMCs, taken from a glioma patient whose treatment included an IDH1 peptide vaccine. The TCR sequence derives from a middle-aged man with glioma. V gene TRBV7-2 combines with J gene TRBJ1-1, with D unresolved. CDR3 protein: CASSSGPVNTEAFF. CDR3 nucleotide sequence: TGTGCCAGCAGCTCCGGACCCGTGAACACTGAAGCTTTCTTT. The variable domain in full, with the rest retrieved from reference TRBV7-2 and TRBJ1-1, is GAGVSQSPSNKVTEKGKDVELRCDPISGHTALYWYRQSLGQGLEFLIYFQGNSAPDKSGLPSDRFSAERTGGSVSTLTIQRTQQEDSAVYLCASSSGPVNTEAFFGQGTRLTVV.